Listed here is a single T cell receptor beta chain. This may come from a read error, since a much larger clone is one base off. The same CDR3 also results from other DNA sequences found in this sample. Profiling relied on immunoSEQ multiplex PCR, and the TCRdb table lists in-frame clones only, not all of them. The data hold about half a million clones, with 78% observed a single time. These data are taken from a study of shared clonotypes between healthy human individuals. CDR1 SGDLS and CDR2 YYNGEE come from the germline V gene. This CDR3 has 13 residues. The specimen was PBMCs. The chain employs TRBV9 and TRBJ2-3; a weak D match, TRBD2 (5 bases). This TCR was recovered from a woman in her 40s in good health. Some clones in this sample may be carry-over from other donors' samples. CDR3 in amino acids: CASSEGVADTQYF. As DNA, the CDR3 is TGTGCCAGCAGCGAGGGAGTAGCAGATACGCAATATTTT.